This T cell receptor beta chain stems from a study of blood T cell repertoires in COVID-19. Study in general: Specimens from acute and convalescent COVID-19 originated in the United States, Italy and Spain. PBMCs, B-cell-depleted T cells, or T cells provided the cDNA or gDNA that made up the material.

There are 14 residues in the CDR3. Germline CDR1 is SQVTM and CDR2 is ANQGSEA. The V and J ends lost 4 bases and 5 bases respectively, with 15 bases between them. In the original analysis: Quantification of nucleated cells was approximated via reference gene primer amplification. TCRdb keeps only in-frame clones here, not all; method: immunoSEQ multiplex PCR. The V and J calls and clone size are taken from that table; D and trimming were inferred from the DNA. The sample holds about 200,000 clones; approximately 87% are singletons and the top ten take 0.7% to 0.95%. Input material: peripheral blood. The source of this sequence is a woman aged 65 to 85 with acute or convalescent COVID-19. The V and J genes are TRBV29-1 and TRBJ2-1, with a possible D match to TRBD1 (6 bases). CDR3 sequence: CSVVVGTKNNEQFF. In DNA form, the CDR3 reads TGCAGCGTTGTGGTCGGGACAAAGAACAATGAGCAGTTCTTC.